These 7 T cell receptor beta chains share one sample of origin, sequenced in a study of T cells in Graves' hyperthyroidism and ophthalmopathy. The TCR beta CDR3 regions underwent amplification using RNA transcripts as the source. TCR CDR3 underwent first-round RT-PCR with the HTBI primer set. Each CDR3 protein is one row after TCRdb ran MiXCR on the multiplex PCR reads. The table records over 650,000 distinct CDR3 sequences, about 45% of them present only once. The sample taken for sequencing was peripheral blood or thyroid tissue (not recorded which). These receptors came from an adult man with Graves' disease, either hyperthyroidism or ophthalmopathy (not recorded which).

This clonotype was counted many times. The V and J genes are TRBV2 and TRBJ2-5, with a possible D match to TRBD1 (7 bases). V dropped 0 bases and J dropped 5 bases, with 13 bases sitting between them. Germline-derived CDR1 and CDR2 are SNHLY and FYNNEI. The CDR3 contains 15 residues. CDR3 DNA: TGTGCCAGCAGTGAAGCGCAGGGGGGCCGGGAGACCCAGTACTTC. Residues: CASSEAQGGRETQYF.

This clonotype was seen a handful of times. The chain employs TRBV9 and TRBJ1-4; D gene unclear. The V end lost 5 bases, the J end lost 8 bases, and 16 bases lay between the germline ends. CDR3 length: 14 residues. Germline loops: CDR1 SGDLS, CDR2 YYNGEE. CDR3: CASSLAGREEKLFF. The CDR3 coding sequence is TGTGCCAGCAGTTTGGCAGGACGGGAAGAAAAACTGTTTTTT. The full variable domain, rest sourced from reference TRBV9 and TRBJ1-4, is DSGVTQTPKHLITATGQRVTLRCSPRSGDLSVYWYQQSLDQGLQFLIQYYNGEERAKGNILERFSAQQFPDLHSELNLSSLELGDSALYFCASSLAGREEKLFFGSGTQLSVL.

In its sample, this clonotype was seen many times. This chain links TRBV12-3 or TRBV12-4 with TRBJ1-6; D may be TRBD1 (5 bases). This CDR3 region has 13 residues. V lost 5 bases and J 8 bases, leaving 10 bases between the germline ends. CDR3 region: CASSNRTYSPLHF. The CDR3 DNA is TGTGCCAGCAGTAACCGGACATATTCACCCCTCCACTTT.

This chain links TRBV24-1 with TRBJ1-2; TRBD1 is a possible D gene (5 bases). The CDR3 length is 14 residues. Per the germline V gene, CDR1 is KGHDR and CDR2 is SFDVKD. Deletions cut 1 base from V and 6 bases from J, with 11 bases between. CDR3 sequence: CATSDFPGTDGYTF. The DNA for the CDR3 is TGTGCCACCAGTGATTTCCCCGGGACGGATGGCTACACCTTC.

J is TRBJ2-5 and V is TRBV5-1; 10 positions agree with TRBD1. V lost 6 bases to trimming and J lost 0 bases; unmatched junction nucleotides: 14. The germline CDR1 and CDR2 sequences are SGHRS and YFSETQ. CDR3 length: 18 residues. CDR3 sequence: CASTPGQGDLGNQETQYF. CDR3 sequence (DNA): TGCGCCAGCACCCCAGGACAGGGGGACCTCGGGAACCAAGAGACCCAGTACTTC. Filled out from reference TRBV5-1 and TRBJ2-5, the complete variable domain reads KAGVTQTPRYLIKTRGQQVTLSCSPISGHRSVSWYQQTPGQGLQFLFEYFSETQRNKGNFPGRFSGRQFSNSRSEMNVSTLELGDSALYLCASTPGQGDLGNQETQYFGPGTRLLVL.

The chain combines TRBV10-1 with TRBJ2-2; 8 bases map to TRBD2. V was clipped by 5 bases and J by 4 bases; unmatched bases: 3. CDR3 length: 14 residues. Germline V gives CDR1 WNHNN, CDR2 SYGVQD (reference sequence). Here the CDR3 DNA reads TGCGCCAGCAGTCAACTAGCGGTCACCGGGGAGCTGTTTTTT. Translation gives CASSQLAVTGELFF.

This clonotype was picked up a small number of times. V and J are TRBV7-2 and TRBJ1-4; D possibly corresponds to TRBD1 (5 bases). CDR3 length equals 15 residues. CDR1 is SGHTA and CDR2 is FQGNSA in the germline V gene. V was cut by 1 base and J by 6 bases, with 12 bases left in between. The DNA of the CDR3 is TGTGCCAGCAGCTTAGATGGCAGGGTGGATGAAAAACTGTTTTTT. Translation gives CASSLDGRVDEKLFF.